This TCR beta chain is from a study of T cell clones after liver transplantation. Study context: TCRbeta sequencing after a pre-transplant mixed lymphocyte reaction identified graft-donor-reactive clones, later tracked in post-transplant blood. Until 12-24 months post-transplant, subjects got standard immunosuppression and no induction. Samples came pre-transplant, pre-randomization before withdrawal, and post-randomization after withdrawal ended. Third-party-reactive TCRbeta sequences from pre-transplant mixed lymphocyte reactions served as antigen-independent comparators.

Clones were sequenced by immunoSEQ multiplex PCR, and TCRdb holds only the in-frame ones, with some missing. The top ten hold about 0.63% of the sample, which has 65,000 to 95,000 clones, over 70% seen once. Trimming removed 0 bases from V and 4 bases from J, with 18 bases in between. The CDR3 has 16 residues. Germline V gene lookup returns CDR1 GTSNPN and CDR2 SVGIG (reference sequence). Source: CD4+ T cells from blood, taken before liver transplant. This receptor was taken from a human donor who received a liver transplant. The chain carries TRBV30 and TRBJ1-2, with a weak D call TRBD1 (6 bases). The CDR3: CAWSVGGAQAAYGYTF. CDR3 in DNA: TGTGCCTGGAGTGTAGGGGGGGCCCAGGCGGCCTATGGCTACACCTTC.